The 30 T cell receptor beta chains presented below share a single source sample, sequenced in a study of blood T cell repertoires in COVID-19. The assay was immunoSEQ multiplex PCR, and TCRdb's table has in-frame clones only and misses some. The sample yields 310,000 or so clones, about 82% seen once. Material for sequencing was peripheral blood. These receptors all come from a woman in her forties or fifties with acute or convalescent COVID-19.

The V call is TRBV19, the J call TRBJ2-3; TRBD2 is a possible D gene (6 bases). Trimming took off 2 bases at V and 2 bases at J, with 14 bases between the two ends. The CDR3 contains 16 residues. Germline assignment: CDR1 LNHDA and CDR2 SQIVND (reference sequence). CDR3 residues: CASSISFASVTDTQYF. CDR3 nucleotide sequence: TGTGCCAGTAGTATAAGTTTTGCTAGCGTCACAGATACGCAGTATTTT.

This clone was observed a few times. The V call is TRBV18, the J call TRBJ2-3, with 12 bases fitting TRBD2. The germline V gene has CDR1 KGHSH and CDR2 LQKENI. Trimming removed 6 bases from V and 3 bases from J; junction bases left unmatched: 4. The CDR3 runs 15 residues. CDR3 loop: CASSGLAGSTDTQYF. DNA for the CDR3: TGTGCCAGCTCCGGACTAGCGGGAAGTACAGATACGCAGTATTTT.

The chain combines TRBV5-4 with TRBJ1-1, with D possibly TRBD1 on 6 matching bases. CDR3 size: 15 residues. The germline V and J ends were trimmed by 7 bases and 3 bases, with 19 bases remaining between them. Germline-derived CDR1 and CDR2 are SGHNT and YYREEE (reference sequence). The CDR3 sequence is CASPSRGGAHTEAFF. In DNA form, the CDR3 reads TGTGCCAGCCCCTCACGTGGGGGGGCGCACACTGAAGCTTTCTTT.

The V gene is TRBV28, the J gene TRBJ1-2; D gene unclear. The CDR3 consists of 12 residues. The V end lost 1 base, the J end lost 8 bases, and 8 bases lay between the germline ends. Germline V lookup: CDR1 MDHEN, CDR2 SYDVKM. CDR3 sequence (DNA): TGTGCCAGCAGTTTATATGCAGGAGGCTACACCTTC. Translated: CASSLYAGGYTF.

V gene TRBV5-1 combines with J gene TRBJ2-6; TRBD1 is a possible D gene (5 bases). The germline V and J ends were trimmed by 2 bases and 4 bases, with 10 bases remaining between them. Looked up from germline, CDR1 is SGHRS and CDR2 is YFSETQ. This CDR3 comprises 15 residues. CDR3 sequence: CASSLQGVGANVLTF. The CDR3 DNA follows: TGCGCCAGCAGCTTACAAGGGGTCGGGGCCAACGTCCTGACTTTC.

This clone was found a few times. The CDR3 spells CAWSVGLGIQNYGYTF. The CDR3, as DNA: TGTGCCTGGAGTGTAGGACTGGGCATACAGAACTATGGCTACACCTTC. V usage is TRBV30 and J usage is TRBJ1-2; unclear D gene. The V and J ends lost 0 bases and 2 bases respectively, with 16 bases between them. The V gene's germline CDR1 is GTSNPN and CDR2 SVGIG (reference sequence). The CDR3 has 16 amino acids.

This chain links TRBV29-1 with TRBJ2-7, with 8 positions matching TRBD1. V lost 3 bases and J lost 5; bases outside the gene matches: 9. Germline CDR1 reads SQVTM; CDR2 reads ANQGSEA. This CDR3 comprises 14 residues. The CDR3 is CSVDKFGQGHEQYF. For the CDR3, the DNA is TGCAGCGTTGATAAATTCGGACAGGGCCACGAGCAGTACTTC.

The chain combines TRBV9 with TRBJ2-3, with D perhaps matching TRBD2 (6 bases). CDR3 length: 14 residues. Deletions cut 4 bases from V and 4 bases from J, with 13 bases between. Germline V lookup: CDR1 SGDLS, CDR2 YYNGEE. Here the CDR3 DNA reads TGTGCCAGCAGCACCGAAGGAGGGGCAGATACGCAGTATTTT. It codes for CASSTEGGADTQYF. Based on the CDR3 plus reference TRBV9 and TRBJ2-3, the full variable domain is DSGVTQTPKHLITATGQRVTLRCSPRSGDLSVYWYQQSLDQGLQFLIQYYNGEERAKGNILERFSAQQFPDLHSELNLSSLELGDSALYFCASSTEGGADTQYFGPGTRLTVL.

This chain connects TRBV9 to TRBJ2-7; unclear D gene. Per the germline V gene, CDR1 is SGDLS and CDR2 is YYNGEE. Trimming shortened V by 2 bases and J by 0 bases, and 9 bases separated the two germline ends. CDR3 length: 14 residues. The CDR3 coding sequence is TGTGCCAGCAGCGTCGCCCTCTACTCCTACGAGCAGTACTTC. This sequence encodes CASSVALYSYEQYF.

The chain has TRBV30 and TRBJ2-4, with D possibly matching TRBD2 (6 bases). This CDR3 has 15 amino acids. V was trimmed by 1 base and J by 1 base, leaving 11 bases between them. The germline V gene encodes CDR1 GTSNPN and CDR2 SVGIG (reference sequence). CDR3 loop: CAWSDTGGAKNIQYF. The CDR3 coding sequence is TGTGCCTGGAGTGACACAGGAGGGGCCAAAAACATTCAGTACTTC.

This clone showed up just a few times. The V and J genes are TRBV28 and TRBJ1-2; the D gene is possibly TRBD1 (5 bases). The CDR3 extends over 13 amino acids. CDR1 MDHEN and CDR2 SYDVKM come from the germline V gene. Trimming left V 2 bases short and J 7 bases short, with 11 bases between. The chain's CDR3 is CASSLVGVLGYTF. The CDR3 DNA reads as TGTGCCAGCAGTTTAGTAGGGGTCCTTGGCTACACCTTC.

The chain recombines TRBV25-1 with TRBJ2-5; tentatively, D is TRBD2 (6 bases). The V end was cut by 6 bases, the J end by 2 bases, with 13 bases between. The CDR3 runs 14 residues. Germline assignment: CDR1 MGHDK and CDR2 SYGVNS. The CDR3 DNA reads as TGTGCCAGCAGCCCCCGGGACTGGCAAGAGACCCAGTACTTC. Its protein product is CASSPRDWQETQYF.

The sample holds a few counts of this clone. The chain links TRBV2 to TRBJ1-5; TRBD1 might be the D (6 bases). The germline CDR1 and CDR2 sequences are SNHLY and FYNNEI. V was trimmed by 6 bases and J by 7 bases, leaving 16 bases between them. The CDR3 spans 14 residues. As DNA, the CDR3 is TGTGCCAGCAGGAGACAGGCCGGGGGGCAGCCCCAGCATTTT. It encodes CASRRQAGGQPQHF.

J is TRBJ2-1 and V is TRBV11-2, with 11 bases lining up with TRBD2. V shed 4 bases and J 9 bases; nucleotides not matched to a gene: 11. The CDR3 sequence is 16 residues long. Germline values: CDR1 SGHAT, CDR2 FQNNGV. This CDR3 is CASSSRLAGGTTEQFF. CDR3 DNA: TGTGCCAGCAGCTCCCGGCTAGCGGGAGGAACCACTGAGCAGTTCTTC.

This chain joins TRBV7-8 and TRBJ2-5, with 9 bases aligning to TRBD2. V lost 1 base to trimming and J lost 9 bases; unmatched junction nucleotides: 9. CDR3 length: 15 amino acids. Per germline, CDR1 SGHVS and CDR2 FQNEAQ. The CDR3: CASSLVTSGSTAQYF. CDR3 sequence (DNA): TGTGCCAGCAGCTTAGTAACTAGCGGGTCGACAGCCCAGTACTTC.

This rearrangement joins TRBV18 to TRBJ2-2, with 9 bases fitting TRBD2. V lost 7 bases, J lost 4 bases, and 4 bases stayed unmatched. Germline loops: CDR1 KGHSH, CDR2 LQKENI. The CDR3 consists of 14 residues. The CDR3 region is CASWLAGFTGELFF. Here the CDR3 DNA reads TGTGCCAGCTGGCTAGCGGGATTCACCGGGGAGCTGTTTTTT.

The J gene is TRBJ2-3, the V gene TRBV3-1 (or the pseudogene TRBV3-2), with 11 bases identical to TRBD2. The V and J ends lost 1 base and 2 bases, in that order; junction bases with no gene match: 5. This CDR3 has 17 residues. Germline V lookup: CDR1 LGHDT, CDR2 YNNKEL (reference sequence). Written as DNA, the CDR3 is TGTGCCAGCAGCCAAGCTGCACTAGCGGGGGTCACAGATACGCAGTATTTT. This gives the protein CASSQAALAGVTDTQYF.

V and J are TRBV27 and TRBJ2-7; perhaps TRBD2 as D (5 bases). The CDR3 spans 11 residues. Trimming removed 8 bases from V and 4 bases from J, with 9 bases in between. Germline V CDR1 and CDR2: MNHEY, SMNVEV (reference sequence). CDR3 coding DNA: TGTGCCAGCGCCGGACTGTACGAGCAGTACTTC. Translated, it gives CASAGLYEQYF.

The chain combines TRBV27 with TRBJ2-7; 8 nucleotides align to TRBD2. The CDR3 contains 15 residues. The J segment lost 5 bases and the V segment lost 4 bases, leaving 10 bases of the junction unmatched. Germline V gene lookup returns CDR1 MNHEY and CDR2 SMNVEV (reference sequence). CDR3 amino acids: CASSSLAGPRDEQYF. The CDR3 nucleotides read TGTGCCAGCAGTTCCCTAGCGGGTCCTAGGGACGAGCAGTACTTC.

The chain couples TRBV5-4 to TRBJ2-7; 8 nucleotides match TRBD2. Germline CDR1 and CDR2: SGHNT and YYREEE (reference sequence). J was trimmed by 4 bases and V by 0 bases; bases with no gene match: 6. This CDR3 has 15 amino acids. The CDR3 spells CASSLGGGRFYEQYF. As DNA, the CDR3 is TGTGCCAGCAGCTTGGGCGGGGGGCGCTTTTACGAGCAGTACTTC.

The CDR3 nucleotides read TGTGCCAGCAGGGACAGCTACAATCAGCCCCAGCATTTT. Translated: CASRDSYNQPQHF. The chain recombines TRBV28 with TRBJ1-5; D might be TRBD1 (6 bases). The CDR3 sequence is 13 residues long. Per germline, CDR1 MDHEN and CDR2 SYDVKM. V gave up 6 bases and J gave up 3 bases, with 9 bases separating them.

Only one count was recorded for this clone. This chain's CDR3 is CATSRGQGNGNTIYF. For the CDR3, the DNA is TGTGCCACCAGCAGAGGACAGGGAAATGGAAACACCATATATTTT. V and J are TRBV15 and TRBJ1-3; 7 bases are shared with TRBD1. Germline-derived CDR1 and CDR2 are LNHNV and YYDKDF (reference sequence). The CDR3 sequence is 15 residues long. The J segment lost 3 bases and the V segment lost 1 base, leaving 3 bases of the junction unmatched.

Only a few counts were recorded for this clone. This rearrangement joins TRBV19 to TRBJ1-5; 7 bases fit TRBD1. The length of the CDR3 is 17 residues. V shed 4 bases and J 0 bases; nucleotides not matched to a gene: 9. Germline CDR1 is LNHDA and CDR2 is SQIVND (reference sequence). The CDR3 here is CASSTLGTDHSNQPQHF. In DNA form, the CDR3 reads TGTGCCAGTAGTACCTTAGGGACAGACCATAGCAATCAGCCCCAGCATTTT.

Notes on this clone: Other nucleotide sequences in the sample specify the same CDR3. V gene TRBV7-9 combines with J gene TRBJ2-1; TRBD2 matches 12 bases. The V segment lost 3 bases and the J segment 7 bases; nucleotides outside the gene matches: 4. From germline, CDR1 is SEHNR and CDR2 FQNEAQ (reference sequence). The CDR3 spans 15 residues. This chain's CDR3 is CASSLAGLAGNEQFF. CDR3 coding DNA: TGTGCCAGCAGCTTGGCGGGACTAGCGGGTAATGAGCAGTTCTTC.

V is TRBV29-1 and J is TRBJ2-7; D might be TRBD2 (5 bases). CDR1 and CDR2 (germline): SQVTM, ANQGSEA. V shed 2 bases and J shed 7 bases, with 6 bases lying between them. This CDR3 is built from 10 residues. In DNA form, the CDR3 reads TGCAGCGTTGAATCGGGAGAGCAGTACTTC. This encodes CSVESGEQYF.

V is TRBV6-5 and J is TRBJ1-2; D remains unclear. Germline loops: CDR1 MNHEY, CDR2 SVGAGI. The CDR3 sequence is 16 residues long. The V end lost 0 bases, the J end lost 5 bases, and 16 bases lay between the germline ends. The CDR3 is CASSYSFTEGYYGYTF. In nucleotides, the CDR3 is TGTGCCAGCAGTTACTCATTCACGGAGGGTTATTATGGCTACACCTTC.

This chain joins TRBV19 and TRBJ1-5, with 8 positions matching TRBD1. The J segment lost 0 bases and the V segment lost 5 bases, leaving 3 bases of the junction unmatched. The CDR3 extends over 15 amino acids. Germline V gene sequence: CDR1 LNHDA, CDR2 SQIVND (reference sequence). The CDR3 bases are TGTGCCAGTAGTGGGGACAGGTATAGCAATCAGCCCCAGCATTTT. Protein product: CASSGDRYSNQPQHF.

This clone has a handful of counts. The chain employs TRBV4-1 and TRBJ2-2, with 10 bases fitting TRBD2. This CDR3 has 18 amino acids. The ends lost 4 bases at V and 6 bases at J; junction bases unmatched: 14. The V gene's germline CDR1 is MGHRA and CDR2 YSYEKL. Here the CDR3 reads CASSPSGLAGARSGELFF. The CDR3 DNA reads TGCGCCAGCAGCCCCTCGGGGCTAGCGGGAGCTCGATCCGGGGAGCTGTTTTTT.

The chain joins TRBV19 to TRBJ2-7; TRBD2 matches at 9 bases. This CDR3 region has 12 residues. The trim removed 10 bases at V and 2 bases at J, leaving 3 bases unmatched. Germline-derived CDR1 and CDR2 are LNHDA and SQIVND (reference sequence). The CDR3 DNA is TGTGCCACCAGCGGGAGGCCCTACGAGCAGTACTTC. It specifies CATSGRPYEQYF.

The chain has TRBV19 and TRBJ1-4; unclear D gene. CDR1 and CDR2 from the germline V gene are LNHDA and SQIVND (reference sequence). The CDR3 runs to 17 residues. V lost 2 bases, J lost 0 bases, and 13 bases lay in between. In DNA, the CDR3 is TGTGCCAGTAGTATAAGGGCCCGGGGAACAACTAATGAAAAACTGTTTTTT. Its translation: CASSIRARGTTNEKLFF.